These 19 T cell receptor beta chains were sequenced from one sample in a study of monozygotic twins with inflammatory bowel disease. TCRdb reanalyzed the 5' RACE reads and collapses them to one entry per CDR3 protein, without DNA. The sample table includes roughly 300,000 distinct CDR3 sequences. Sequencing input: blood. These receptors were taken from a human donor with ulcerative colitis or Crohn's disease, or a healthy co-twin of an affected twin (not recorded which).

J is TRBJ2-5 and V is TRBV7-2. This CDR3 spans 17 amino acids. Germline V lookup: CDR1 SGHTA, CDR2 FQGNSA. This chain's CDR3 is CASSPTLSTRSSETQYF.

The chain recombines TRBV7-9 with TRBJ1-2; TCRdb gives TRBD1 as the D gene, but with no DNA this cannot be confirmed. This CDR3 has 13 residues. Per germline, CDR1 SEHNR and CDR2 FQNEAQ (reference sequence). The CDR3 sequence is CASSPTGAYGYTF.

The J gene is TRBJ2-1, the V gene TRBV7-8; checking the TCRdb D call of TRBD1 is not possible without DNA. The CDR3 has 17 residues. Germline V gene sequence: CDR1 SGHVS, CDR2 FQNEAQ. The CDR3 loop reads CASSLSSGSPWGNEQFF.

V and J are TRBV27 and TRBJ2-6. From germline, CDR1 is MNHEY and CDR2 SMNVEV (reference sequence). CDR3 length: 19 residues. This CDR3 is CASSTQPTTRKSGANVLTF.

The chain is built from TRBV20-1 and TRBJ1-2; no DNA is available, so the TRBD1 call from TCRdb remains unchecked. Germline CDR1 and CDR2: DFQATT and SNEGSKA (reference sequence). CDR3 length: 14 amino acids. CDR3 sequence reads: CSARGDSRNYGYTF.

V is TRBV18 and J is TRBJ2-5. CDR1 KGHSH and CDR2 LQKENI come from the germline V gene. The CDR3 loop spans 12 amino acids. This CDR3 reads CASSQNQETQYF. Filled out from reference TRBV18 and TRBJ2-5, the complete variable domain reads NAGVMQNPRHLVRRRGQEARLRCSPMKGHSHVYWYRQLPEEGLKFMVYLQKENIIDESGMPKERFSAEFPKEGPSILRIQQVVRGDSAAYFCASSQNQETQYFGPGTRLLVL.

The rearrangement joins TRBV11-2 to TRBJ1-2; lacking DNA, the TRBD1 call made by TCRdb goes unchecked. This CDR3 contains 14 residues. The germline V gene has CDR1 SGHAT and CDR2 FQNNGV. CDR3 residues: CASRKIRGDYGYTF. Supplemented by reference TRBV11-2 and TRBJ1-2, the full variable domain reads EAGVAQSPRYKIIEKRQSVAFWCNPISGHATLYWYQQILGQGPKLLIQFQNNGVVDDSQLPKDRFSAERLKGVDSTLKIQPAKLEDSAVYLCASRKIRGDYGYTFGSGTRLTVV.

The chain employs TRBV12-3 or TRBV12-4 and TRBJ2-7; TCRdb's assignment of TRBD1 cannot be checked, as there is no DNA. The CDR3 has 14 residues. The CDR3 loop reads CASSPLTEDYEQYF.

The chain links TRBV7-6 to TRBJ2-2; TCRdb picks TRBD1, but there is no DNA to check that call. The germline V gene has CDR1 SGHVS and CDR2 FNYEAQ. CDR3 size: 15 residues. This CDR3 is CATHRDRQPTGELFF.

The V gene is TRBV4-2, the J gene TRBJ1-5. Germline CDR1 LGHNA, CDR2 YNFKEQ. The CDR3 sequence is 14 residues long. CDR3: CASSQSWVDQPQHF.

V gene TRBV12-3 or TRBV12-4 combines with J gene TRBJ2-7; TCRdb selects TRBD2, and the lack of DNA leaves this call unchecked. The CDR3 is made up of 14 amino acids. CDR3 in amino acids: CASTLSGSLAEQYF.

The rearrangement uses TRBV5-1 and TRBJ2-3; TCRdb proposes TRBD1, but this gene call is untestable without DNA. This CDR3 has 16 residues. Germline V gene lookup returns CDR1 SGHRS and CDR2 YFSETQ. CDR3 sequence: CASSLSGRSRTDTQYF.

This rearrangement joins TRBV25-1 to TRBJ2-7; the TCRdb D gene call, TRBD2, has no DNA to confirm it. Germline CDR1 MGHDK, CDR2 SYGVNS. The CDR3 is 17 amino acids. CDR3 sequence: CASSDLPGLANSYEQYF.

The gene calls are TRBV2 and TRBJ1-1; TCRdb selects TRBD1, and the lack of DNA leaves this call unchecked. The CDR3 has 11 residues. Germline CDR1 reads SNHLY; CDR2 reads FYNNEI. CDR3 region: CASSDRASAFF.

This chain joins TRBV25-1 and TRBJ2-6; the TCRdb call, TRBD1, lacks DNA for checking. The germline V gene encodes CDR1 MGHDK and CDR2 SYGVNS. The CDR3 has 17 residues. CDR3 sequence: CAPLGQFCSAGANVLTF. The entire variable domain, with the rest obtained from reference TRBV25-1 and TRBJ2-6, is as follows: EADIYQTPRYLVIGTGKKITLECSQTMGHDKMYWYQQDPGMELHLIHYSYGVNSTEKGDLSSESTVSRIRTEHFPLTLESARPSHTSQYLCAPLGQFCSAGANVLTFGAGSRLTVL.

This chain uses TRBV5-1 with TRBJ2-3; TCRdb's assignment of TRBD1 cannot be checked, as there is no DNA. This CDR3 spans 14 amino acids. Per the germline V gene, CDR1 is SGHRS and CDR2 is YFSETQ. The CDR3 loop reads CASSPGRSTDTQYF.

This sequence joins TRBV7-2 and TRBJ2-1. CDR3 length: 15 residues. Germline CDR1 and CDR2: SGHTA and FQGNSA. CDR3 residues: CASSLRVLTNNEQFF.

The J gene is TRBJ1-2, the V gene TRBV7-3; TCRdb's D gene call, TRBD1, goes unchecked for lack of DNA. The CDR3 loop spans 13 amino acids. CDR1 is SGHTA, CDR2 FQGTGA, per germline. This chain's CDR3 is CASSHPTGYGYTF.

CDR3 sequence: CASSQGGTSGYNEQFF. The V and J genes are TRBV4-2 and TRBJ2-1; the TCRdb call, TRBD2, lacks DNA for checking. CDR3 length: 16 residues. Looked up from germline, CDR1 is LGHNA and CDR2 is YNFKEQ.